A single sample is the source of the 9 T cell receptor beta chains below, sequenced in a study of massively parallel sequencing of T cell beta chains. TCRdb called the 5' RACE reads again in MiXCR, with one record for every CDR3 protein. The profile shows under 4,500 distinct CDR3 sequences, about 37% of them singletons. Sequencing used commercial RNA from peripheral blood pooled from many donors. The origin of the receptors is a pool of human donors in good health; the sample was commercial RNA pooled from many donors.

This chain connects TRBV12-3 or TRBV12-4 to TRBJ2-3; unclear D gene. The CDR3 consists of 14 residues. V shed 1 base and J shed 6 bases, with 11 bases lying between them. CDR3 bases: TGTGCCAGCAGTTTAGAAGTATATTCGGATACGCAGTATTTT. Protein sequence: CASSLEVYSDTQYF.

Judged by abundance, this clonotype is large. CDR3 sequence: CSVERGGLQHF. For the CDR3, the DNA is TGCAGCGTTGAAAGGGGGGGTCTCCAGCATTTT. This chain joins TRBV29-1 and TRBJ1-5, with D possibly matching TRBD1 (6 bases). Germline V gene lookup returns CDR1 SQVTM and CDR2 ANQGSEA. This CDR3 is built from 11 residues. Trimming shortened V by 2 bases and J by 12 bases, and 11 bases separated the two germline ends.

This clonotype has only one observation. The V and J genes are TRBV7-6 and TRBJ2-1; a weak D match, TRBD2 (5 bases). With 3 bases removed from V and 7 bases from J, the gap between germline ends came to 10 bases. The CDR3 has 13 amino acids. Germline V lookup: CDR1 SGHVS, CDR2 FNYEAQ. The CDR3 coding sequence is TGTGCCAGCAGCTTGGACTTAAAGAATGAGCAGTTCTTC. Protein: CASSLDLKNEQFF. The whole variable domain, remainder taken from reference TRBV7-6 and TRBJ2-1, is GAGVSQSPRYKVTKRGQDVALRCDPISGHVSLYWYRQALGQGPEFLTYFNYEAQQDKSGLPNDRFSAERPEGSISTLTIQRTEQRDSAMYRCASSLDLKNEQFFGPGTRLTVL.

This clonotype rates as medium-sized. The chain uses TRBV20-1 and TRBJ1-5; D gene unclear. V was clipped by 0 bases and J by 5 bases, with 8 bases between them. This CDR3 is built from 13 residues. Per the germline V gene, CDR1 is DFQATT and CDR2 is SNEGSKA (reference sequence). The CDR3 DNA reads TGCAGTGCTAGAGATCCTCAGGATCAGCCCCAGCATTTT. It translates to CSARDPQDQPQHF.

In its sample, this clonotype was seen a few times. The rearrangement uses TRBV21-1 and TRBJ2-2; TRBD1, the table's D call, lacks a check against the DNA. TRBV21-1 is a pseudogene locus. The CDR3 is 15 amino acids. DNA for the CDR3: TGTGCCAGCAGCAAAAGGGACCAGACCACCGGGGAGCTGTTTTTT. It codes for CASSKRDQTTGELFF.

This clonotype was seen only a few times. The chain employs TRBV20-1 and TRBJ1-1, with D uncertain. CDR3 size: 11 residues. Germline V gene data show CDR1 as DFQATT and CDR2 as SNEGSKA (reference sequence). V shed 1 base and J shed 6 bases, with 6 bases lying between them. The CDR3 DNA reads as TGCAGTGCTAGAGCGGTGCCTGAAGCTTTCTTT. Protein product: CSARAVPEAFF.

This clonotype was detected a few times. The genes are TRBV6-4 and TRBJ1-2; D remains ambiguous. The CDR3 has 12 residues. Germline loops: CDR1 MRHNA, CDR2 SNTAGT. The V gene lost 5 bases and the J gene lost 2 bases, with 6 bases spanning the gap. In DNA, the CDR3 is TGTGCCAGCAGTCAAACGAACTATGGCTACACCTTC. Protein product: CASSQTNYGYTF.

The sample holds a few counts of this clonotype. The genes are TRBV5-4 and TRBJ2-7; possibly TRBD2 for D (5 bases). The CDR3 is made up of 13 amino acids. The V and J ends lost 5 bases and 7 bases respectively, with 16 bases between them. In germline, CDR1 is SGHNT, CDR2 YYREEE (reference sequence). The CDR3 DNA reads TGTGCCAGCAGTTTGACGCGGACTGGGGAGCAGTACTTC. Residues: CASSLTRTGEQYF.

This clonotype was counted only a few times. This sequence joins TRBV29-1 and TRBJ1-5; 8 nucleotides agree with TRBD1. Germline values: CDR1 SQVTM, CDR2 ANQGSEA. This CDR3 is built from 13 residues. V shed 7 bases, J shed 7 bases, and the junction held 9 bases outside the gene matches. CDR3 DNA: TGCAGCGCCGGGACAGGTCGAGGGCAGCCCCAGCATTTT. Translated, it gives CSAGTGRGQPQHF.